The present entry profiles one T cell receptor (beta chain) with its context. V shed 5 bases, J shed 5 bases, and the junction held 8 bases outside the gene matches. CDR1 GTSNPN and CDR2 SVGIG come from the germline V gene (reference sequence). The CDR3 consists of 14 residues. This sample was included in a study of shared clonotypes between healthy human individuals. For the study at large: Each donor's CD4 naive and CD4 memory cells filled three plates apiece, CD8 naive two, and CD8 memory one.

For each subset, genomic DNA was distributed in equal portions over several immunoSEQ plates. TCRdb's table, derived via immunoSEQ multiplex PCR, lists solely in-frame clones and lacks some. The data hold around 700,000 clones, with less than 80% observed a single time. The chain links TRBV30 to TRBJ1-5; 8 bases map to TRBD1. The sample taken for sequencing was memory CD4+ T cells sorted from blood. The subset is: CD45RA-negative fraction. The sequence was collected from a woman in her 30s in good health. CDR3 nucleotide sequence: TGTGCCTGGGCTCCGGACAGGGAGGATCAGCCCCAGCATTTT. It codes for CAWAPDREDQPQHF.